Shown below are 21 T cell receptor beta chains from a single sample sequenced in a study of cytomegalovirus exposure and HLA in healthy donors. Method: immunoSEQ multiplex PCR; TCRdb's copy keeps in-frame clones and lacks some. The sample carries 130,000 or so clones, over 85% recorded once. Material for sequencing was PBMCs. Receptors originate from a young man in good health and CMV-seronegative.

V and J are TRBV18 and TRBJ1-5; no clear D. V gave up 3 bases and J gave up 4 bases, with 13 bases separating them. CDR3 size: 15 residues. Germline values: CDR1 KGHSH, CDR2 LQKENI. Here the CDR3 reads CASSPRHGSNQPQHF. CDR3 bases: TGTGCCAGCTCACCCAGACATGGGTCGAATCAGCCCCAGCATTTT.

V gene TRBV5-6 combines with J gene TRBJ2-5; possibly TRBD1 for D (5 bases). The CDR3 spans 14 residues. The V gene lost 2 bases and the J gene lost 5 bases, with 13 bases spanning the gap. Germline lookup yields CDR1 SGHDT and CDR2 YYEEEE. The CDR3 sequence is CASSFLTAWETQYF. CDR3 nucleotides: TGTGCCAGCAGCTTCCTGACAGCTTGGGAGACCCAGTACTTC.

The gene calls are TRBV5-1 and TRBJ2-1; 11 bases agree with TRBD2. V gave up 2 bases and J gave up 6 bases; unmatched junction bases: 4. CDR1 SGHRS and CDR2 YFSETQ come from the germline V gene. This CDR3 spans 15 amino acids. The CDR3 DNA follows: TGCGCCAGCAGCTTCATTAGCGGGGGGGCCAATGAGCAGTTCTTC. Protein product: CASSFISGGANEQFF. The full variable domain, its missing parts supplied by reference TRBV5-1 and TRBJ2-1, is KAGVTQTPRYLIKTRGQQVTLSCSPISGHRSVSWYQQTPGQGLQFLFEYFSETQRNKGNFPGRFSGRQFSNSRSEMNVSTLELGDSALYLCASSFISGGANEQFFGPGTRLTVL.

The rearrangement joins TRBV6-1 to TRBJ2-7; 9 bases match TRBD1. The CDR3 is made up of 15 amino acids. J gave up 2 bases and V 6 bases, and 8 bases lay outside the gene matches. CDR1 is MNHNS and CDR2 is SASEGT in the germline V gene. The CDR3 sequence: CASRAGWTGAYEQYF. The CDR3 DNA follows: TGTGCCAGCAGGGCGGGTTGGACAGGGGCCTACGAGCAGTACTTC.

The gene calls are TRBV5-1 and TRBJ1-2, with 8 nucleotides matching TRBD1. Germline CDR1 and CDR2: SGHRS and YFSETQ. This CDR3 has 15 residues. J was trimmed by 2 bases and V by 0 bases; bases with no gene match: 3. CDR3 in amino acids: CASSLARDRNYGYTF. The CDR3 DNA reads as TGCGCCAGCAGCTTGGCCCGGGACAGGAACTATGGCTACACCTTC. Drawing the rest from reference TRBV5-1 and TRBJ1-2, the complete variable domain is KAGVTQTPRYLIKTRGQQVTLSCSPISGHRSVSWYQQTPGQGLQFLFEYFSETQRNKGNFPGRFSGRQFSNSRSEMNVSTLELGDSALYLCASSLARDRNYGYTFGSGTRLTVV.

The chain has TRBV4-3 and TRBJ2-3; 11 positions agree with TRBD2. Germline values: CDR1 LGHNA, CDR2 YSLEER. The CDR3 runs to 19 residues. V lost 4 bases, J lost 3 bases, and 15 bases stayed unmatched. Written as DNA, the CDR3 is TGCGCCAGCAGCCCTCTCAGAGGGGTAGCGGGGGGGCCGACAGATACGCAGTATTTT. This codes for CASSPLRGVAGGPTDTQYF.

This chain connects TRBV25-1 to TRBJ1-2; the D gene is possibly TRBD1 (5 bases). This CDR3 spans 14 amino acids. The germline V and J ends were trimmed by 3 bases and 1 base, with 9 bases remaining between them. In germline, CDR1 is MGHDK, CDR2 SYGVNS. The CDR3 here is CASSDQGFNYGYTF. CDR3 bases: TGTGCCAGCAGTGATCAGGGATTTAACTATGGCTACACCTTC.

The gene calls are TRBV7-2 and TRBJ2-7; 7 positions agree with TRBD1. With V trimmed by 1 base and J by 4 bases, 4 bases remained unmatched. The CDR3 runs to 14 residues. Per germline, CDR1 SGHTA and CDR2 FQGNSA. The CDR3 loop reads CASSLGGGAYEQYF. The DNA of the CDR3 is TGTGCCAGCAGCTTAGGAGGGGGCGCGTACGAGCAGTACTTC.

The chain links TRBV6-1 to TRBJ1-1, with unresolved D. Trimming shortened V by 6 bases and J by 0 bases, and 8 bases separated the two germline ends. The CDR3 totals 13 residues. Germline values: CDR1 MNHNS, CDR2 SASEGT. CDR3 residues: CASRTPMNTEAFF. CDR3 nucleotides: TGTGCCAGCAGAACTCCAATGAACACTGAAGCTTTCTTT.

J is TRBJ2-7 and V is TRBV11-2; the D gene is possibly TRBD2 (6 bases). The germline CDR1 and CDR2 sequences are SGHAT and FQNNGV. V was cut by 0 bases and J by 1 base, with 10 bases left in between. This CDR3 region has 15 residues. DNA for the CDR3: TGTGCCAGCAGCTTAGAAATTGCGGGATCCTACGAGCAGTACTTC. Translated: CASSLEIAGSYEQYF.

This chain links TRBV10-1 with TRBJ2-2; D is unresolved. This CDR3 is 15 amino acids long. Trimming shortened V by 4 bases and J by 10 bases, and 19 bases separated the two germline ends. The V gene's germline CDR1 is WNHNN and CDR2 SYGVQD (reference sequence). CDR3 nucleotides: TGCGCCAGCAGTGCCCCCCAGCGTACCGAAGCGGAGCTGTTTTTT. Translation: CASSAPQRTEAELFF.

This chain links TRBV18 with TRBJ1-1; perhaps TRBD1 as D (5 bases). CDR1 and CDR2 (germline): KGHSH, LQKENI. The CDR3 has 18 amino acids. The V end was cut by 6 bases, the J end by 3 bases, with 26 bases between. The CDR3 is CASSPLVNGGRSDTEAFF. The CDR3 DNA reads as TGTGCCAGCTCCCCTCTCGTCAACGGGGGACGATCGGACACTGAAGCTTTCTTT.

The chain employs TRBV14 and TRBJ2-5, with TRBD1 identical over 7 bases. Germline trimming cut 3 bases from V and 4 bases from J; bases unmatched to any gene: 5. This CDR3 has 14 amino acids. In germline, CDR1 is SGHDN, CDR2 FVKESK. The CDR3 DNA reads TGTGCCAGCAGCCAGACAGGGATTGGAGAGACCCAGTACTTC. As protein: CASSQTGIGETQYF.

The chain combines TRBV29-1 with TRBJ2-1; 10 bases match TRBD1. The V gene's germline CDR1 is SQVTM and CDR2 ANQGSEA. The CDR3 sequence is 17 residues long. J gave up 3 bases and V 5 bases, and 13 bases lay outside the gene matches. As DNA, the CDR3 is TGCAGCGTTTGGGCGCCTGAGACAGGGGGCGTCTACAATGAGCAGTTCTTC. Translation: CSVWAPETGGVYNEQFF.

The chain recombines TRBV6-5 with TRBJ2-2; 8 nucleotides match TRBD2. V lost 6 bases to trimming and J lost 6 bases; unmatched junction nucleotides: 9. In germline, CDR1 is MNHEY, CDR2 SVGAGI. The CDR3 contains 15 residues. The CDR3 region is CASSDGLASPGELFF. CDR3 DNA: TGTGCCAGCAGCGATGGACTAGCTAGCCCCGGGGAGCTGTTTTTT.

This clone has a handful of counts. The chain carries TRBV4-3 and TRBJ2-7; D gene unclear. Germline CDR1 is LGHNA and CDR2 is YSLEER. The CDR3 is made up of 14 amino acids. V lost 0 bases to trimming and J lost 0 bases, with 6 bases between them. The CDR3 DNA reads TGCGCCAGCAGCCAAGAACGGAGCTCCTACGAGCAGTACTTC. Protein: CASSQERSSYEQYF.

J is TRBJ1-1 and V is TRBV10-1, with D tentatively TRBD1 (6 bases). This CDR3 comprises 14 residues. V lost 5 bases to trimming and J lost 1 base, with 11 bases between them. The germline V gene has CDR1 WNHNN and CDR2 SYGVQD (reference sequence). The chain's CDR3 is CASSRDMTNTEAFF. The CDR3 DNA reads as TGCGCCAGCAGTCGGGACATGACGAACACTGAAGCTTTCTTT.

The CDR3 region is CASSQEAGRVAVYTF. The DNA for the CDR3 is TGCGCCAGCAGCCAAGAGGCGGGTCGAGTTGCTGTCTACACCTTC. The chain joins TRBV4-1 to TRBJ1-2; D ambiguous. The germline V and J ends were trimmed by 0 bases and 10 bases, with 18 bases remaining between them. The CDR3 contains 15 residues. Germline V CDR1 and CDR2: MGHRA, YSYEKL.

The chain is built from TRBV19 and TRBJ1-5; 12 bases align to TRBD1. The ends lost 4 bases at V and 7 bases at J; junction bases unmatched: 5. Germline lookup yields CDR1 LNHDA and CDR2 SQIVND (reference sequence). This CDR3 spans 15 amino acids. The CDR3 spells CASSRDRGLGQPQHF. The CDR3 coding sequence is TGTGCCAGTAGTAGGGACAGGGGGCTGGGACAGCCCCAGCATTTT.

The CDR3 DNA sequence: TGTGCCAGCAGTTATTCCGGGACAGGGTCTGAAAAACTGTTTTTT. As protein: CASSYSGTGSEKLFF. The rearrangement links TRBV6-6 to TRBJ1-4, with 9 nucleotides matching TRBD1. The CDR3 length is 15 residues. Germline V gene data show CDR1 as MNHNY and CDR2 as SVGAGI (reference sequence). V trimming: 3 bases; J trimming: 7 bases; junction bases outside the gene matches: 6.

J is TRBJ1-3 and V is TRBV25-1; D unresolved. The V end lost 7 bases, the J end lost 1 base, and 8 bases lay between the germline ends. The germline V gene has CDR1 MGHDK and CDR2 SYGVNS. This CDR3 is built from 13 residues. CDR3 amino acids: CASMSSSGNTIYF. Here the CDR3 DNA reads TGTGCCAGCATGAGTTCATCTGGAAACACCATATATTTT.